The 19 T cell receptor beta chains below come from one sample, sequenced in a study of graft-versus-host responses after intestinal transplantation. Clones were sequenced by immunoSEQ multiplex PCR, and TCRdb holds only the in-frame ones, with some missing. In the table there are several thousand clones, around 28% of which are singletons. The source was alloreactive CD4+ T cells from a mixed lymphocyte reaction culture, collected before intestinal transplant. Subset: CFSE-low proliferating T cells sorted from approximately six-day pre-transplant mixed lymphocyte reaction (GvH or HvG direction). These receptors were obtained from a human patient who received an intestinal transplant.

V and J are TRBV7-9 and TRBJ2-7; D is uncertain. Between the trimmed V and J ends, which lost 6 bases and 2 bases, there was a span of 14 bases. Germline CDR1 and CDR2: SEHNR and FQNEAQ (reference sequence). The CDR3 has 14 amino acids. The CDR3 DNA reads as TGTGCCAGCAGTCCTTATAGTCGGCCCTACGAGCAGTACTTC. Protein: CASSPYSRPYEQYF.

This clone is medium-sized (0.01 to 0.1%) in the sample. The chain carries TRBV7-9 and TRBJ1-2; D call uncertain. Trimming left V 7 bases short and J 1 base short, with 7 bases between. This CDR3 is 12 amino acids long. Germline V gene sequence: CDR1 SEHNR, CDR2 FQNEAQ (reference sequence). The CDR3 is CASTPSNYGYTF. CDR3 sequence (DNA): TGTGCCAGCACCCCCAGTAACTATGGCTACACCTTC.

The chain employs TRBV5-1 and TRBJ2-1; 7 nucleotides agree with TRBD1. The V segment lost 4 bases and the J segment 8 bases; nucleotides outside the gene matches: 6. Germline assignment: CDR1 SGHRS and CDR2 YFSETQ. The CDR3 is 13 residues long. The CDR3 bases are TGCGCCAGCAGCGGACAGGTTTACTATGAGCAGTTCTTC. It translates to CASSGQVYYEQFF.

This clone turned up a few times. The J gene is TRBJ2-5, the V gene TRBV19; D ambiguous. The length of the CDR3 is 16 residues. Trimming shortened V by 3 bases and J by 9 bases, and 23 bases separated the two germline ends. Germline V gene sequence: CDR1 LNHDA, CDR2 SQIVND (reference sequence). CDR3 sequence (DNA): TGTGCCAGTAGTATCTTGACGGGTGCAGGTCCGAAGGCCCAGTACTTC. Translation gives CASSILTGAGPKAQYF. Based on the CDR3 plus reference TRBV19 and TRBJ2-5, the full variable domain is DGGITQSPKYLFRKEGQNVTLSCEQNLNHDAMYWYRQDPGQGLRLIYYSQIVNDFQKGDIAEGYSVSREKKESFPLTVTSAQKNPTAFYLCASSILTGAGPKAQYFGPGTRLLVL.

This clone was seen once. V is TRBV5-1 and J is TRBJ1-1; D is possibly TRBD1 (5 bases). The V and J ends lost 0 bases and 4 bases respectively, with 10 bases between them. This CDR3 comprises 14 residues. Germline loops: CDR1 SGHRS, CDR2 YFSETQ. Written as DNA, the CDR3 is TGCGCCAGCAGCTTGGAAACAGGACCCACTGAAGCTTTCTTT. Its translation is CASSLETGPTEAFF. Using reference TRBV5-1 and TRBJ1-1 for the parts outside the CDR3, the full variable domain is KAGVTQTPRYLIKTRGQQVTLSCSPISGHRSVSWYQQTPGQGLQFLFEYFSETQRNKGNFPGRFSGRQFSNSRSEMNVSTLELGDSALYLCASSLETGPTEAFFGQGTRLTVV.

The genes are TRBV4-1 and TRBJ2-5; no firm D call. With the DNA end fitting TRBJ2-7 better, the J assignment may be wrong. The CDR3 loop spans 15 amino acids. The germline V gene has CDR1 MGHRA and CDR2 YSYEKL. As DNA, the CDR3 is TGCGCCAGCAGCCAAGAAGCTGGGGTCCCCTACGAGCAGTACTTC. Translation: CASSQEAGVPYEQYF.

In its sample, this clone ranks as medium-sized (0.01 to 0.1%). The V gene is TRBV2, the J gene TRBJ2-5; the D gene is possibly TRBD1 (6 bases). Germline V gives CDR1 SNHLY, CDR2 FYNNEI. The CDR3 sequence is 13 residues long. Trimming pared 3 bases from V and 5 bases from J, leaving 10 bases between. CDR3 residues: CASSDTGRETQYF. The CDR3 DNA follows: TGTGCCAGCAGTGATACAGGGCGGGAGACCCAGTACTTC.

Only a few counts were recorded for this clone. The chain links TRBV29-1 to TRBJ2-5; D is perhaps TRBD1 or TRBD2 (6 bases each). The CDR3 runs to 14 residues. The germline V gene encodes CDR1 SQVTM and CDR2 ANQGSEA. V was shortened by 4 bases and J by 4 bases, with 16 bases between the two germline ends. This chain's CDR3 is CSVVYGGIGETQYF. The CDR3 nucleotides read TGCAGCGTTGTTTACGGGGGCATTGGAGAGACCCAGTACTTC.

The rearrangement joins TRBV7-5 to TRBJ2-7; TRBD1 is taken as the D call from the table, unchecked against the DNA. TRBV7-5 is a known pseudogene. There are 13 residues in the CDR3. The CDR3 DNA reads as TGTGCCAGCAGCGCCACCCCAGGGTACGAGCAGTACTTC. Translated: CASSATPGYEQYF.

This clone is medium-sized by share. The chain has TRBV6-6 and TRBJ2-7; D is ambiguous. The CDR3 extends over 11 amino acids. The germline V and J ends were trimmed by 4 bases and 7 bases, with 8 bases remaining between them. CDR1 is MNHNY and CDR2 is SVGAGI in the germline V gene (reference sequence). CDR3 DNA sequence: TGTGCCAGCAGTTCATACGGGGAGCAGTACTTC. Its protein product is CASSSYGEQYF.

V gene TRBV5-6 combines with J gene TRBJ1-4, with 9 nucleotides matching TRBD1. After removal of 6 bases from V and 7 bases from J, the junction contained 7 bases not matched to a gene. The CDR3 loop spans 14 amino acids. Per the germline V gene, CDR1 is SGHDT and CDR2 is YYEEEE. The CDR3, as DNA: TGTGCCAGCACTTCACAGGGGGCAGGTGAAAAACTGTTTTTT. This gives the protein CASTSQGAGEKLFF. Full variable domain (remainder filled in from reference TRBV5-6 and TRBJ1-4): DAGVTQSPTHLIKTRGQQVTLRCSPKSGHDTVSWYQQALGQGPQFIFQYYEEEERQRGNFPDRFSGHQFPNYSSELNVNALLLGDSALYLCASTSQGAGEKLFFGSGTQLSVL.

By share of the sample, this clone is medium-sized. The genes are TRBV2 and TRBJ2-7; D gene ambiguous. CDR1 is SNHLY, CDR2 FYNNEI, per germline. V was shortened by 4 bases and J by 7 bases, with 14 bases between the two germline ends. The CDR3 covers 13 residues. CDR3 amino acids: CASSGLLVGEQYF. In DNA, the CDR3 is TGTGCCAGCAGTGGTCTTTTAGTGGGAGAGCAGTACTTC.

On this clone itself: Additional DNA sequences in this sample encode the identical CDR3. The chain links TRBV29-1 to TRBJ1-2, with 10 bases aligning to TRBD1. The trim removed 4 bases at V and 8 bases at J, leaving 4 bases unmatched. This CDR3 is built from 12 residues. Germline CDR1 reads SQVTM; CDR2 reads ANQGSEA. The CDR3 spells CSVGDRGEGYTF. The CDR3 DNA follows: TGCAGCGTTGGGGACAGGGGAGAAGGCTACACCTTC.

This rearrangement joins TRBV27 to TRBJ2-7; TRBD2 agrees at 11 bases. The V and J ends lost 5 bases and 0 bases, in that order; junction bases with no gene match: 9. This CDR3 has 17 amino acids. The germline CDR1 and CDR2 sequences are MNHEY and SMNVEV (reference sequence). CDR3: CASSPGTSGPSSYEQYF. In nucleotides, the CDR3 is TGTGCCAGCAGTCCCGGGACTAGCGGACCAAGCTCCTACGAGCAGTACTTC.

This clone is medium-sized (0.01 to 0.1%) within its sample. CDR3 loop: CASSVVGLPYITDTQYF. In DNA form, the CDR3 reads TGTGCCAGCAGCGTAGTGGGGCTACCCTACATCACAGATACGCAGTATTTT. The chain joins TRBV9 to TRBJ2-3; tentatively, D is TRBD1 (5 bases). The CDR3 consists of 17 residues. Trimming shortened V by 0 bases and J by 2 bases, and 16 bases separated the two germline ends. Per the germline V gene, CDR1 is SGDLS and CDR2 is YYNGEE.

This clone was detected a few times. Other nucleotide sequences from this sample produce the same CDR3. V gene TRBV5-1 combines with J gene TRBJ1-5, with D possibly TRBD1 on 6 matching bases. V was pared by 3 bases and J by 7 bases, with 17 bases between. The germline V gene encodes CDR1 SGHRS and CDR2 YFSETQ. CDR3 length equals 15 residues. DNA of the CDR3: TGCGCCAGCAGCTATACCGGGGGCGCGGGGCAGCCCCAGCATTTT. Protein product: CASSYTGGAGQPQHF.

This chain connects TRBV11-2 to TRBJ2-1, with 11 bases matching TRBD2. V was pared by 5 bases and J by 10 bases, with 10 bases of the junction left unmatched. The CDR3 is made up of 15 amino acids. Germline V CDR1 and CDR2: SGHAT, FQNNGV. As DNA, the CDR3 is TGTGCCAGCAGCCCCTTCGTACTAGCGGGAGACGAGCAGTTCTTC. Translating gives CASSPFVLAGDEQFF.

This clone has more than one count but fewer than ten. This chain uses TRBV29-1 with TRBJ2-3, with D tentatively TRBD2 (5 bases). The germline V and J ends were trimmed by 4 bases and 6 bases, with 17 bases remaining between them. The CDR3 spans 14 residues. Germline V CDR1 and CDR2: SQVTM, ANQGSEA. The CDR3 nucleotides read TGCAGCGTTGGGGAGAGAGTAGCTGGCGATACGCAGTATTTT. Translating it yields CSVGERVAGDTQYF.

This clone was observed a few times. Given a much more abundant clone one base away, this may be a read error. Other nucleotide sequences from this sample produce the same CDR3. The chain links TRBV4-1 to TRBJ2-7; D not certain. Germline CDR1 MGHRA, CDR2 YSYEKL. The CDR3 has 13 residues. V dropped 2 bases and J dropped 3 bases, with 8 bases sitting between them. The CDR3 sequence: CASSQLQFYEQYF. CDR3 bases: TGCGCCAGCAGCCAACTTCAATTCTACGAGCAGTACTTC.